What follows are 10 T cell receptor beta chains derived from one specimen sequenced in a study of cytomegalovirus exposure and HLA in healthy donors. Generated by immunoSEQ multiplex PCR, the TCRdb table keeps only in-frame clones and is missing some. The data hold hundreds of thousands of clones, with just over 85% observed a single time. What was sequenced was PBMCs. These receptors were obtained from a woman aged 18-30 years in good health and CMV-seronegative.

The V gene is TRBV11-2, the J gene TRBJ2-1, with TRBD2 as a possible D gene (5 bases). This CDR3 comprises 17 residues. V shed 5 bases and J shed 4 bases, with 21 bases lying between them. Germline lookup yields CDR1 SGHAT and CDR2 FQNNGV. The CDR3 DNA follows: TGTGCCAGCAGCACCGCCCAATTAGCGAGCCCTTACAATGAGCAGTTCTTC. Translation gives CASSTAQLASPYNEQFF.

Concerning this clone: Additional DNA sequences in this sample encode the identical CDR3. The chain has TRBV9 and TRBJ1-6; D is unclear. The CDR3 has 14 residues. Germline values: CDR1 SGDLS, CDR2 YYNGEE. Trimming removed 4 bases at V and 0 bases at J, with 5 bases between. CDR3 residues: CASSPSSYNSPLHF. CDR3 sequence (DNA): TGTGCCAGCAGCCCCTCCTCCTATAATTCACCCCTCCACTTT. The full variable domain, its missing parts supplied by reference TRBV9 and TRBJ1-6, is DSGVTQTPKHLITATGQRVTLRCSPRSGDLSVYWYQQSLDQGLQFLIQYYNGEERAKGNILERFSAQQFPDLHSELNLSSLELGDSALYFCASSPSSYNSPLHFGNGTRLTVT.

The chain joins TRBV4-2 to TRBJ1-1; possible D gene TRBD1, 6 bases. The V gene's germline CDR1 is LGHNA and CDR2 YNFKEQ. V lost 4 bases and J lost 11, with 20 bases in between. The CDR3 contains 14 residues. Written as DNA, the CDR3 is TGTGCCAGCAGCCGCCAGGGTGATACAGGGATGGCTTTCTTT. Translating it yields CASSRQGDTGMAFF.

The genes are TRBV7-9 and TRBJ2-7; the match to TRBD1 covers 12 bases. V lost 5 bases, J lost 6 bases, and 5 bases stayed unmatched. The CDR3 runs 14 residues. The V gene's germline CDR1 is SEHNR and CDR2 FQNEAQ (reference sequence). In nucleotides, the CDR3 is TGTGCCAGCAGCCCCGGGACAGGGGGCCTCGAGCAGTACTTC. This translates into CASSPGTGGLEQYF.

This CDR3 reads CASSEAYRGGTGELFF. The CDR3, as DNA: TGTGCCAGCAGTGAAGCTTATCGGGGGGGCACCGGGGAGCTGTTTTTT. The J gene is TRBJ2-2, the V gene TRBV6-1; 8 bases map to TRBD2. The germline V gene encodes CDR1 MNHNS and CDR2 SASEGT. The CDR3 consists of 16 residues. After removal of 0 bases from V and 4 bases from J, the junction contained 4 bases not matched to a gene.

CDR3 sequence: CASSQEQGTGSPLHF. In DNA form, the CDR3 reads TGTGCCAGCAGCCAAGAACAGGGCACCGGTTCACCCCTCCACTTT. The rearrangement joins TRBV14 to TRBJ1-6; a possible D gene is TRBD1 (6 bases). The CDR3 extends over 15 amino acids. CDR1 SGHDN and CDR2 FVKESK come from the germline V gene. Trimming pared 0 bases from V and 9 bases from J, leaving 12 bases between.

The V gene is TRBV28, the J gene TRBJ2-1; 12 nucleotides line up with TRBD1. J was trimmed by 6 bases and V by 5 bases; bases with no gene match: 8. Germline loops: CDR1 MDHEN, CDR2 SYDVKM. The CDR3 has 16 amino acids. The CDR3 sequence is CASSRPGQGATNEQFF. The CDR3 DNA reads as TGTGCCAGCAGTCGACCGGGACAGGGGGCGACCAATGAGCAGTTCTTC.

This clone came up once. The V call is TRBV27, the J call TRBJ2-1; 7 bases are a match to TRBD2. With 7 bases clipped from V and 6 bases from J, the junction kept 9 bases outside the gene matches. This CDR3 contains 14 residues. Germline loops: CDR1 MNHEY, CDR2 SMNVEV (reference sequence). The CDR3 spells CASTTWRESNEQFF. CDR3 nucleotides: TGTGCCAGCACCACGTGGCGGGAGTCCAATGAGCAGTTCTTC.

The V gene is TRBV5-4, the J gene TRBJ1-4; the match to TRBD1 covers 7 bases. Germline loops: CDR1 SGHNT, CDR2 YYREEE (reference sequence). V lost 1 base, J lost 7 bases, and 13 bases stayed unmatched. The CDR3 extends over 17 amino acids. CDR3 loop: CASSLRRRGRQGEKLFF. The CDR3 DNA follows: TGTGCCAGCAGCTTGAGAAGGAGGGGGCGGCAGGGTGAAAAACTGTTTTTT.

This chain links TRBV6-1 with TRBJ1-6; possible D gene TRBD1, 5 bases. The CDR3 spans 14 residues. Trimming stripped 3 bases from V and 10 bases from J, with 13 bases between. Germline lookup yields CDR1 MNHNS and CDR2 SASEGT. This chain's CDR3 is CASSDRAMNSPLHF. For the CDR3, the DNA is TGTGCCAGCAGTGACAGGGCCATGAACTCACCCCTCCACTTT.